These T cell receptor beta chains were read from a single sample in a study of cytomegalovirus exposure and HLA in healthy donors. Profiling relied on immunoSEQ multiplex PCR, and the TCRdb table lists in-frame clones only, not all of them. Of around 130,000 clones listed, 77% were seen once; the top ten hold 4.5% to 6%. The specimen sequenced was PBMCs. The receptors were gathered from a man aged 18 to 29 in good health and CMV-seropositive. CDR3s include the opening cysteine and the closing phenylalanine or tryptophan. D genes are given only for firm matches. Rows may omit the clone size; those that give it use once, few, many or a size class.

cdr3_length j_call v_call clone_size d_call cdr3_aa cdr3_nt
15 TRBJ2-6 TRBV19 - TRBD1 CASSDRASGANVLTF TGTGCCAGTAGTGACAGGGCCTCTGGGGCCAACGTCCTGACTTTC
14 TRBJ2-7 TRBV29-1 - TRBD1 CSVLWTGLTYEQYF TGCAGCGTCCTCTGGACAGGTTTAACTTACGAGCAGTACTTC
12 TRBJ1-1 TRBV30 - TRBD1 CAYRGQNTEAFF TGTGCCTACAGGGGCCAGAACACTGAAGCTTTCTTT
14 TRBJ1-2 TRBV4-2 - - CASSQGQVSYGYTF TGTGCCAGCAGCCAAGGGCAGGTTAGCTATGGCTACACCTTC
13 TRBJ2-7 TRBV2 few - CASDSRSSYEQYF TGTGCCAGCGACAGTAGAAGCTCCTACGAGCAGTACTTC
14 TRBJ1-3 TRBV5-1 - - CASSLGGPGNTIYF TGCGCCAGCAGCTTGGGGGGGCCAGGAAACACCATATATTTT
17 TRBJ1-1 TRBV9 - - CASSADILGQGYGEAFF TGTGCCAGCAGCGCAGACATCCTCGGCCAGGGGTATGGTGAAGCTTTCTTT
14 TRBJ1-2 TRBV9 - - CASSVDQGGKGYTF TGTGCCAGCAGCGTTGACCAGGGCGGAAAAGGCTACACCTTC
17 TRBJ1-3 TRBV5-1 few TRBD1 CASSSTTTGGSGNTIYF TGCGCCAGCAGCTCGACGACGACAGGGGGCTCTGGAAACACCATATATTTT
14 TRBJ1-5 TRBV5-5 - TRBD1 CASSWGQENQPQHF TGTGCCAGCAGCTGGGGACAGGAGAATCAGCCCCAGCATTTT
15 TRBJ2-7 TRBV10-2 few - CASSERGRGDHEQYF TGCGCCAGCAGTGAGCGGGGCAGGGGCGACCACGAGCAGTACTTC
15 TRBJ1-1 TRBV7-9 few TRBD1 CASSLDRGRNTEAFF TGTGCCAGCAGCCTGGACAGGGGGAGGAACACTGAAGCTTTCTTT
13 TRBJ1-1 TRBV29-1 once TRBD1 CSVEGRGTYEAFF TGCAGCGTTGAAGGCAGGGGGACCTATGAAGCTTTCTTT
14 TRBJ2-7 TRBV15 - TRBD2 CATTFPGRAHEQYF TGTGCCACCACTTTCCCCGGGAGGGCCCACGAGCAGTACTTC
15 TRBJ2-3 TRBV5-4 - - CASSTSGQSTDTQYF TGTGCCAGCAGCACCTCCGGACAGAGCACAGATACGCAGTATTTT
11 TRBJ2-7 TRBV6-5 - - CASSEDREQYF TGTGCCAGCAGCGAGGACAGAGAGCAGTACTTC
13 TRBJ2-7 TRBV5-8 - - CASSLAGEDEQYF TGTGCCAGCAGCTTGGCTGGAGAGGACGAGCAGTACTTC
14 TRBJ1-1 TRBV25-1 - TRBD1 CASSLTGTGTEAFF TGTGCCAGCAGCTTAACAGGGACAGGGACTGAAGCTTTCTTT
16 TRBJ2-1 TRBV7-3 - - CASSLDPIAGYNEQFF TGTGCCAGCAGCTTAGACCCAATAGCTGGGTACAATGAGCAGTTCTTC
15 TRBJ2-1 TRBV5-1 - TRBD2 CASSLRLAVNNEQFF TGCGCCAGCAGCTTGAGACTAGCGGTCAACAATGAGCAGTTCTTC
16 TRBJ2-7 TRBV6-5 - TRBD2 CASSYSFGEGSYEQYF TGTGCCAGCAGTTACTCTTTCGGGGAGGGCTCCTACGAGCAGTACTTC
16 TRBJ1-1 TRBV7-6 - - CASSHVENREGTEAFF TGTGCCAGCAGCCACGTGGAGAACAGGGAGGGCACTGAAGCTTTCTTT
16 TRBJ2-1 TRBV4-1 few TRBD2 CASSQGLARSYNEQFF TGCGCCAGCAGCCAAGGACTAGCGCGCTCCTACAATGAGCAGTTCTTC
12 TRBJ1-1 TRBV29-1 - - CSGFGGDTEAFF TGCAGCGGTTTTGGAGGGGACACTGAAGCTTTCTTT
16 TRBJ1-3 TRBV30 - - CAWSVPPISSGNTIYF TGTGCCTGGAGTGTCCCCCCGATCAGCTCTGGAAACACCATATATTTT
14 TRBJ1-1 TRBV2 - TRBD1 CASRQGASNTEAFF TGTGCCAGCAGACAGGGGGCGAGCAACACTGAAGCTTTCTTT
11 TRBJ2-5 TRBV5-4 few - CASSRERTQYF TGTGCCAGCAGCCGGGAGCGGACCCAGTACTTC